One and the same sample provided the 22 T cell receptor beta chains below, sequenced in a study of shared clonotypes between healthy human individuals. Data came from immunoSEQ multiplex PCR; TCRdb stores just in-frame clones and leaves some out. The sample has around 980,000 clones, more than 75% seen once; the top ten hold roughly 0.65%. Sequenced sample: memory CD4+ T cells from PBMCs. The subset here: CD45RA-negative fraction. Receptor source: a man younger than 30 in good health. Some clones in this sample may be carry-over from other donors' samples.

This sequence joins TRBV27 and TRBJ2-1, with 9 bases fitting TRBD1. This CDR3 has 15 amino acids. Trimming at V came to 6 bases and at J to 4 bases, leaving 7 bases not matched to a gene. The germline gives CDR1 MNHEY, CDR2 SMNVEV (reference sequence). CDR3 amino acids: CASRLRQGGYNEQFF. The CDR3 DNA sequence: TGTGCCAGCAGACTGAGACAGGGGGGATACAATGAGCAGTTCTTC.

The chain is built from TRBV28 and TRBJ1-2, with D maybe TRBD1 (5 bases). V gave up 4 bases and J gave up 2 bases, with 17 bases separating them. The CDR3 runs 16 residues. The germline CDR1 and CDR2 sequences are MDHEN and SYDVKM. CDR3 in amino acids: CASSSVSARGNYGYTF. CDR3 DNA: TGTGCCAGCAGTTCAGTTTCTGCTCGGGGGAACTATGGCTACACCTTC.

In nucleotides, the CDR3 is TGTGCCAGCAGTGCTGCTCCCAATTCACCCCTCCACTTT. Amino acids: CASSAAPNSPLHF. The chain has TRBV2 and TRBJ1-6; D gene ambiguous. Trimming removed 4 bases at V and 7 bases at J, with 8 bases between. CDR1 and CDR2 from the germline V gene are SNHLY and FYNNEI. The CDR3 is 13 residues long.

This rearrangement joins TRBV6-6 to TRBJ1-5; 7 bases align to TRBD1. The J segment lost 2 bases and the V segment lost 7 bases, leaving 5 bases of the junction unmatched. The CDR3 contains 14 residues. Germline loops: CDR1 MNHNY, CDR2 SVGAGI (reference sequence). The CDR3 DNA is TGTGCCAGCACCTACACAGGGGGCAATCAGCCCCAGCATTTT. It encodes CASTYTGGNQPQHF.

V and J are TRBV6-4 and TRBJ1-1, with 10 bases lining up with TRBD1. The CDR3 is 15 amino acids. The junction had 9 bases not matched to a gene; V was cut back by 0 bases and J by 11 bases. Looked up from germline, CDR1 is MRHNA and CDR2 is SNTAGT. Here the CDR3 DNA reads TGTGCCAGCAGTGACTCTATTACTCGGACAGGGGGGGCTTTCTTT. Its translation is CASSDSITRTGGAFF.

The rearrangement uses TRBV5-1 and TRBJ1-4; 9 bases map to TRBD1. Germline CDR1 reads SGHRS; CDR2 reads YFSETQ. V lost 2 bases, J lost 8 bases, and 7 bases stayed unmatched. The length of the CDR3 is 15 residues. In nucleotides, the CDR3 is TGCGCCAGCAGCTTAGCCGGGACAGGGCGAGAAAAACTGTTTTTT. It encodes CASSLAGTGREKLFF.

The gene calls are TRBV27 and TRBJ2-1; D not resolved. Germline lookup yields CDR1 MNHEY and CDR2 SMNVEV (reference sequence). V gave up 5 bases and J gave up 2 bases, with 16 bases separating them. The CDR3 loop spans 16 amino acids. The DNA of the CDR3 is TGTGCCAGCAGTCCCCTAGGTGCAGGCCCCTACAATGAGCAGTTCTTC. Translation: CASSPLGAGPYNEQFF.

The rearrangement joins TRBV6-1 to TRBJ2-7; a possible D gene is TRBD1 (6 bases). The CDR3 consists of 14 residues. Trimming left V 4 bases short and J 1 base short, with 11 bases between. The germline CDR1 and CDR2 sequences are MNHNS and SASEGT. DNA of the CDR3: TGTGCCAGCAGTGCCACAGGGATTTCCTACGAGCAGTACTTC. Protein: CASSATGISYEQYF.

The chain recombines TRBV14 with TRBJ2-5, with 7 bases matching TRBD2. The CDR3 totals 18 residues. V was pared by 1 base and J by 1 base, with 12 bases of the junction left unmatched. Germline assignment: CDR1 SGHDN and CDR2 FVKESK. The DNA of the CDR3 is TGTGCCAGCAGCCAAGGCCGTCGGGAGGCCTCGTTCCAAGAGACCCAGTACTTC. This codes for CASSQGRREASFQETQYF. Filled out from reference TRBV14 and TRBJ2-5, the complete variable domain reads EAGVTQFPSHSVIEKGQTVTLRCDPISGHDNLYWYRRVMGKEIKFLLHFVKESKQDESGMPNNRFLAERTGGTYSTLKVQPAELEDSGVYFCASSQGRREASFQETQYFGPGTRLLVL.

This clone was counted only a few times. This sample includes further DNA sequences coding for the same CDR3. In DNA, the CDR3 is TGTGCCAGCAGTTTACAGGGTGCGAACACTGAAGCTTTCTTT. It yields the protein CASSLQGANTEAFF. The chain is built from TRBV2 and TRBJ1-1; tentatively, D is TRBD1 (6 bases). This CDR3 contains 14 residues. Trimming took 5 bases from V and 1 from J, leaving 11 bases between them. The germline gives CDR1 SNHLY, CDR2 FYNNEI.

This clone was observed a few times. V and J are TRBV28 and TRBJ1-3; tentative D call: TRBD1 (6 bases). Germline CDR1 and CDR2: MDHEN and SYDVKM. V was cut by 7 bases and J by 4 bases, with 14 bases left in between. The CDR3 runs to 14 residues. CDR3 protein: CASTLPGAGNTIYF. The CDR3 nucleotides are TGTGCCAGCACCCTCCCGGGGGCGGGAAACACCATATATTTT.

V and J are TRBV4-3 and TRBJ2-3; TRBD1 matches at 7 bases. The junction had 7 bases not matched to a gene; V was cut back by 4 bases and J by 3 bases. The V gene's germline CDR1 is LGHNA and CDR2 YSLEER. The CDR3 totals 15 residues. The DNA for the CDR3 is TGCGCCAGCAGCCCCCTCCCAGGGGGAACAGATACGCAGTATTTT. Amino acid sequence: CASSPLPGGTDTQYF.

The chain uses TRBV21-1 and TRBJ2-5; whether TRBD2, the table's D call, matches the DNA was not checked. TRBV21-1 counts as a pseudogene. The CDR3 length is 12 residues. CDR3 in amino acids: CASSRGGETQYF. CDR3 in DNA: TGTGCCAGCAGCAGGGGGGGAGAGACCCAGTACTTC.

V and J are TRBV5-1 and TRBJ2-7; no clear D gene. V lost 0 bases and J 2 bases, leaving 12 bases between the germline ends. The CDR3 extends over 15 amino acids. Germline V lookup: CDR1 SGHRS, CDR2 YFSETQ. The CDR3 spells CASSLAVGSPYEQYF. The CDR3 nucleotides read TGCGCCAGCAGCTTGGCCGTGGGTTCTCCCTACGAGCAGTACTTC.

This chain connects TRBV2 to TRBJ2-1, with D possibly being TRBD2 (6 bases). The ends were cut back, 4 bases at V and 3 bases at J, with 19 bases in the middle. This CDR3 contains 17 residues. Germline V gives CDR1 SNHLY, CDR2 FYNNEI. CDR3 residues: CASSGKVRDLHYNEQFF. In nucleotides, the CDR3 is TGTGCCAGCAGTGGAAAGGTCCGGGACTTACACTACAATGAGCAGTTCTTC.

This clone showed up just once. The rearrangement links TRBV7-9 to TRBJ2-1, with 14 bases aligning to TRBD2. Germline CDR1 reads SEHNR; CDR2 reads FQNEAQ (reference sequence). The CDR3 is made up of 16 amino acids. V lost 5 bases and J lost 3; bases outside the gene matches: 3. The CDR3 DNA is TGTGCCAGCAGCGGAGGGACTAGCGGGGGCTACAATGAGCAGTTCTTC. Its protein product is CASSGGTSGGYNEQFF. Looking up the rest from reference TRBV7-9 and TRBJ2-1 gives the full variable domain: DTGVSQNPRHKITKRGQNVTFRCDPISEHNRLYWYRQTLGQGPEFLTYFQNEAQLEKSRLLSDRFSAERPKGSFSTLEIQRTEQGDSAMYLCASSGGTSGGYNEQFFGPGTRLTVL.

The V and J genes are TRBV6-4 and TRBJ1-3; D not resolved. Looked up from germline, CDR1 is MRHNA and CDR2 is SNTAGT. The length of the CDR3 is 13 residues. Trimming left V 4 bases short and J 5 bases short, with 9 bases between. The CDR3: CASSATRRNTIYF. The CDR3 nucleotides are TGTGCCAGCAGTGCCACACGCCGAAACACCATATATTTT.

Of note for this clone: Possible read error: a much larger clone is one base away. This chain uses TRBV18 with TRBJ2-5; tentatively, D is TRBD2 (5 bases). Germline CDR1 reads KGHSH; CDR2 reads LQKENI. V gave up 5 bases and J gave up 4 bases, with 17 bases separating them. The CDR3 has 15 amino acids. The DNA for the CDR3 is TGTGCCAGCTCAAGAGGACGGGGTGTTTCAGAGACCCAGTACTTC. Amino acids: CASSRGRGVSETQYF.

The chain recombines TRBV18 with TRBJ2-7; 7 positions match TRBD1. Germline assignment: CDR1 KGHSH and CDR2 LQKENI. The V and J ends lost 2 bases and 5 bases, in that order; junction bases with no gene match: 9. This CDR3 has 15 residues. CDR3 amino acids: CASSPVNRGTHEQYF. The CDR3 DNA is TGTGCCAGCTCACCAGTTAACAGGGGAACCCACGAGCAGTACTTC.

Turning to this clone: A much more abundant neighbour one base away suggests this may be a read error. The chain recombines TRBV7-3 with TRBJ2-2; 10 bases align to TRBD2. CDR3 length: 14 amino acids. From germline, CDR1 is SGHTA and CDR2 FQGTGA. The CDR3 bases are TGTGCCAGCAGCCCGGGACTAGCGCCCGGGGAGCTGCTTTTT. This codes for CASSPGLAPGELLF.

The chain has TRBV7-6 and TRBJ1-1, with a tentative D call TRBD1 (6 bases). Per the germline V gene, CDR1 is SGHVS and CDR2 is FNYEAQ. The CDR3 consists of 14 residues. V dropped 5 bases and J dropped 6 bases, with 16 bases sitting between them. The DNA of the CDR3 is TGTGCCAGCAGCGTCCAAACAGGGTTGGCTGAAGCTTTCTTT. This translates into CASSVQTGLAEAFF.

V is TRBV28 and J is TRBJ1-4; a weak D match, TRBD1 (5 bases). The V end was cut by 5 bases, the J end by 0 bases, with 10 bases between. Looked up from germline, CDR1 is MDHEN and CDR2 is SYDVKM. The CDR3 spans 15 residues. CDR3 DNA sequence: TGTGCCAGCAGTGCATCGGGGGCAACTAATGAAAAACTGTTTTTT. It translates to CASSASGATNEKLFF.